This entry lists 17 T cell receptor beta chains sequenced from one sample in a study of blood T cell repertoires in COVID-19. Produced via immunoSEQ multiplex PCR; TCRdb's table is partial and in-frame only. In the table there are approximately 300,000 clones, approximately 92% of which are singletons. The material sequenced was PBMCs or T cells enriched from blood (not recorded which). These receptors were collected from a woman aged 25 to 39 who had recovered from COVID-19.

This sequence joins TRBV11-2 and TRBJ2-1; TRBD2 agrees at 10 bases. CDR1 SGHAT and CDR2 FQNNGV come from the germline V gene. The CDR3 runs 17 residues. Germline trimming cut 0 bases from V and 4 bases from J; bases unmatched to any gene: 6. The CDR3 sequence: CASSLDSSGRFYNEQFF. CDR3 DNA sequence: TGTGCCAGCAGCTTAGATTCTAGCGGGAGATTTTACAATGAGCAGTTCTTC.

The chain has TRBV3-1 (or the pseudogene TRBV3-2) and TRBJ1-1; 7 bases match TRBD1. This CDR3 has 15 residues. Germline V CDR1 and CDR2: LGHDT, YNNKEL (reference sequence). With 0 bases clipped from V and 5 bases from J, the junction kept 6 bases outside the gene matches. CDR3 nucleotides: TGTGCCAGCAGCCAAGACCAGGGGGTCAGGACTGAAGCTTTCTTT. Its translation is CASSQDQGVRTEAFF.

The chain has TRBV4-2 and TRBJ2-1; 7 bases line up with TRBD1. This CDR3 comprises 16 residues. CDR1 is LGHNA, CDR2 YNFKEQ, per germline. J gave up 8 bases and V 0 bases, and 10 bases lay outside the gene matches. The DNA for the CDR3 is TGTGCCAGCAGCCAAGATAGGCGGAGACAGGGATATGAGCAGTTCTTC. Its translation: CASSQDRRRQGYEQFF.

The rearrangement links TRBV27 to TRBJ2-7, with D perhaps TRBD2 (5 bases). The V end lost 5 bases, the J end lost 3 bases, and 14 bases lay between the germline ends. Germline lookup yields CDR1 MNHEY and CDR2 SMNVEV (reference sequence). The CDR3 is 14 amino acids. The CDR3 bases are TGTGCCAGCAGTCCCATTGACGAGGGCTACGAGCAGTACTTC. Its protein product is CASSPIDEGYEQYF.

The chain couples TRBV19 to TRBJ2-7; 8 nucleotides line up with TRBD1. Germline CDR1 is LNHDA and CDR2 is SQIVND (reference sequence). J was trimmed by 1 base and V by 4 bases; bases with no gene match: 6. The CDR3 is made up of 15 amino acids. The CDR3 DNA is TGTGCCAGTAGTAACCCTCGACAGGGGTCCTACGAGCAGTACTTC. Translated, it gives CASSNPRQGSYEQYF.

The chain links TRBV12-3 or TRBV12-4 to TRBJ2-7; tentative D call: TRBD1 (5 bases). The V gene lost 5 bases and the J gene lost 3 bases, with 8 bases spanning the gap. This CDR3 is built from 12 residues. This CDR3 reads CASSQGFYEQYF. The CDR3 region has the DNA TGTGCCAGCAGTCAGGGTTTCTACGAGCAGTACTTC.

The J gene is TRBJ2-2, the V gene TRBV6-5, with TRBD1 identical over 9 bases. The J segment lost 5 bases and the V segment lost 6 bases, leaving 7 bases of the junction unmatched. CDR1 MNHEY and CDR2 SVGAGI come from the germline V gene. The CDR3 length is 15 residues. The CDR3 bases are TGTGCCAGCAGGGGTGCCGGGACAGGGACCGGGGAGCTGTTTTTT. This translates into CASRGAGTGTGELFF.

The rearrangement joins TRBV7-6 to TRBJ2-7, with D perhaps TRBD2 (5 bases). The CDR3 consists of 16 residues. The germline V gene encodes CDR1 SGHVS and CDR2 FNYEAQ. V was pared by 0 bases and J by 4 bases, with 16 bases between. The CDR3 is CASSLAVRAVGYEQYF. The CDR3 DNA sequence: TGTGCCAGCAGCTTAGCCGTGAGGGCAGTTGGATACGAGCAGTACTTC.

With regard to this clone: Other DNA sequences in the sample encode the same CDR3. J is TRBJ1-2 and V is TRBV5-1; TRBD1 agrees at 7 bases. Germline loops: CDR1 SGHRS, CDR2 YFSETQ. The ends lost 2 bases at V and 3 bases at J; junction bases unmatched: 1. The CDR3 is 13 amino acids. The CDR3 DNA follows: TGCGCCAGCAGCTTTACAGGGGACTATGGCTACACCTTC. As protein: CASSFTGDYGYTF. Looking up the rest from reference TRBV5-1 and TRBJ1-2 gives the full variable domain: KAGVTQTPRYLIKTRGQQVTLSCSPISGHRSVSWYQQTPGQGLQFLFEYFSETQRNKGNFPGRFSGRQFSNSRSEMNVSTLELGDSALYLCASSFTGDYGYTFGSGTRLTVV.

This chain joins TRBV5-1 and TRBJ2-2; D not certain. Germline V CDR1 and CDR2: SGHRS, YFSETQ. V was cut by 0 bases and J by 1 base, with 7 bases left in between. The CDR3 has 15 amino acids. The CDR3 coding sequence is TGCGCCAGCAGCTTGGCCCGGGTGAACACCGGGGAGCTGTTTTTT. This translates into CASSLARVNTGELFF.

The rearrangement uses TRBV9 and TRBJ2-2; TRBD2 matches 12 bases. The CDR3 length is 19 residues. Germline lookup yields CDR1 SGDLS and CDR2 YYNGEE. V shed 4 bases and J 1 base; nucleotides not matched to a gene: 11. The CDR3: CASSPHKGGLAGNTGELFF. CDR3 DNA sequence: TGTGCCAGCAGCCCGCATAAAGGGGGACTAGCGGGGAACACCGGGGAGCTGTTTTTT.

The chain employs TRBV29-1 and TRBJ1-3, with 7 nucleotides matching TRBD1. The CDR3 has 17 amino acids. V shed 0 bases, J shed 3 bases, and the junction held 11 bases outside the gene matches. The germline V gene encodes CDR1 SQVTM and CDR2 ANQGSEA. CDR3 loop: CSVEDPHRQGGGNTIYF. The CDR3 DNA reads TGCAGCGTTGAAGATCCCCACCGGCAGGGGGGTGGAAACACCATATATTTT.

The CDR3 DNA reads TGTGCCAGCACCCGGGACTGGAGCGCCAAAAACATTCAGTACTTC. As protein: CASTRDWSAKNIQYF. This rearrangement joins TRBV2 to TRBJ2-4; D might be TRBD2 (6 bases). The CDR3 has 15 residues. V was clipped by 7 bases and J by 1 base, with 14 bases between them. In germline, CDR1 is SNHLY, CDR2 FYNNEI.

The DNA for the CDR3 is TGTGCCAGCTCGACAGGGGTCAGGCAGCCCCAGCATTTT. As protein: CASSTGVRQPQHF. This sequence joins TRBV12-3 or TRBV12-4 and TRBJ1-5, with 8 positions matching TRBD1. V shed 8 bases, J shed 7 bases, and the junction held 7 bases outside the gene matches. The CDR3 extends over 13 amino acids.

The genes are TRBV3-1 (or the pseudogene TRBV3-2) and TRBJ1-1; 11 bases map to TRBD1. The CDR3 runs to 17 residues. In germline, CDR1 is LGHDT, CDR2 YNNKEL (reference sequence). V shed 4 bases, J shed 1 base, and the junction held 8 bases outside the gene matches. The CDR3 DNA follows: TGTGCCAGCAGCCCCCGGGACAGGGGGGTGTGGAACACTGAAGCTTTCTTT. It translates to CASSPRDRGVWNTEAFF.

The gene calls are TRBV24-1 and TRBJ2-7, with TRBD2 matching over 7 bases. CDR1 and CDR2 (germline): KGHDR, SFDVKD. The junction had 7 bases not matched to a gene; V was cut back by 3 bases and J by 6 bases. The CDR3 has 14 amino acids. DNA of the CDR3: TGTGCCACCAGTGATCCCCTCACGGGGGGCGAGCAGTACTTC. Encoded protein: CATSDPLTGGEQYF.

In its sample, this clone was seen once. This rearrangement joins TRBV10-2 to TRBJ2-3; TRBD1 might be the D (6 bases). This CDR3 region has 13 residues. The germline V and J ends were trimmed by 6 bases and 4 bases, with 11 bases remaining between them. Germline V gene data show CDR1 as WSHSY and CDR2 as SAAADI. CDR3 protein: CASSGTRADTQYF. CDR3 DNA: TGCGCCAGCAGCGGGACAAGGGCAGATACGCAGTATTTT.